These 20 T cell receptor beta chains were sequenced from one sample in a study of OX40 agonist ivuxolimab in advanced cancers. Profiled with immunoSEQ multiplex PCR; TCRdb holds only in-frame clones, not every one. The repertoire holds roughly 57,000 clones, about 85% seen once, with more than 15% in the top ten. The source was CD4+ or CD8+ T cells sorted from blood, collected in a trial of the OX40 agonist ivuxolimab. These receptor sequences come from an adult with an advanced solid tumor such as melanoma, head and neck, liver or kidney cancer.

J is TRBJ2-7 and V is TRBV27, with 14 bases matching TRBD2. The V segment lost 2 bases and the J segment 5 bases; nucleotides outside the gene matches: 8. Germline assignment: CDR1 MNHEY and CDR2 SMNVEV (reference sequence). The length of the CDR3 is 17 residues. The CDR3 loop is CASSLKGSGLAGDEQYF. CDR3 nucleotides: TGTGCCAGCAGTTTAAAAGGGTCGGGACTAGCGGGAGACGAGCAGTACTTC.

The V call is TRBV10-1, the J call TRBJ2-3; D unresolved. The V end lost 3 bases, the J end lost 2 bases, and 6 bases lay between the germline ends. This CDR3 has 13 amino acids. The germline gives CDR1 WNHNN, CDR2 SYGVQD (reference sequence). The CDR3 here is CASSDPYTDTQYF. CDR3 DNA: TGCGCCAGCAGTGACCCCTACACAGATACGCAGTATTTT.

This clone appeared once. The rearrangement links TRBV10-3 to TRBJ1-1; D uncertain. The germline CDR1 and CDR2 sequences are ENHRY and SYGVKD. The CDR3 contains 14 residues. Trimming cost V 2 bases and J 4 bases, with 11 bases left between them. In nucleotides, the CDR3 is TGTGCCATCAGTGAGCTGACCGAAAGCACTGAAGCTTTCTTT. Translated: CAISELTESTEAFF.

The rearrangement uses TRBV7-9 and TRBJ2-7; 11 bases fit TRBD2. This CDR3 is built from 15 residues. Germline V gene lookup returns CDR1 SEHNR and CDR2 FQNEAQ (reference sequence). The V segment lost 2 bases and the J segment 6 bases; nucleotides outside the gene matches: 6. As DNA, the CDR3 is TGTGCCAGCAGCTTAATAGCGGGAGGGCCCTCCGAGCAGTACTTC. Translating it yields CASSLIAGGPSEQYF.

This clone was seen only once. The chain carries TRBV28 and TRBJ1-5; 10 bases are shared with TRBD1. The CDR3 runs 14 residues. J was trimmed by 6 bases and V by 6 bases; bases with no gene match: 5. Looked up from germline, CDR1 is MDHEN and CDR2 is SYDVKM. The CDR3 loop reads CASSATGGGQPQHF. CDR3 nucleotide sequence: TGTGCCAGCAGCGCGACAGGGGGCGGTCAGCCCCAGCATTTT.

This chain links TRBV6-5 with TRBJ1-5; possibly TRBD1 for D (5 bases). V lost 7 bases and J 4 bases, leaving 11 bases between the germline ends. The CDR3 has 13 residues. Germline V gene lookup returns CDR1 MNHEY and CDR2 SVGAGI. The DNA of the CDR3 is TGTGCCAGCACACGGGGGGAGAATCAGCCCCAGCATTTT. It codes for CASTRGENQPQHF.

The rearrangement uses TRBV5-1 and TRBJ2-3; the D is unclear. V lost 5 bases, J lost 2 bases, and 6 bases lay in between. Germline V gives CDR1 SGHRS, CDR2 YFSETQ. The CDR3 length is 12 residues. This CDR3 is CASRIFTDTQYF. CDR3 nucleotide sequence: TGCGCCAGCAGAATTTTCACAGATACGCAGTATTTT.

The sample holds one count of this clone. The gene calls are TRBV15 and TRBJ2-3; tentatively, D is TRBD2 (5 bases). Germline CDR1 is LNHNV and CDR2 is YYDKDF (reference sequence). The CDR3 has 15 amino acids. V was clipped by 0 bases and J by 5 bases, with 12 bases between them. As DNA, the CDR3 is TGTGCCACCAGCAGAGATTTCGCGGGTCAAGATACGCAGTATTTT. It codes for CATSRDFAGQDTQYF. The full variable domain, rest sourced from reference TRBV15 and TRBJ2-3, is DAMVIQNPRYQVTQFGKPVTLSCSQTLNHNVMYWYQQKSSQAPKLLFHYYDKDFNNEADTPDNFQSRRPNTSFCFLDIRSPGLGDTAMYLCATSRDFAGQDTQYFGPGTRLTVL.

The chain carries TRBV5-1 and TRBJ2-7; 10 positions agree with TRBD1. The CDR3 contains 16 residues. V lost 4 bases to trimming and J lost 5 bases; unmatched junction nucleotides: 12. Germline CDR1 is SGHRS and CDR2 is YFSETQ. CDR3: CASSLLRTGGINEQYF. DNA for the CDR3: TGCGCCAGCAGCCTCCTCAGGACAGGGGGAATCAACGAGCAGTACTTC. The whole variable domain, remainder taken from reference TRBV5-1 and TRBJ2-7, is KAGVTQTPRYLIKTRGQQVTLSCSPISGHRSVSWYQQTPGQGLQFLFEYFSETQRNKGNFPGRFSGRQFSNSRSEMNVSTLELGDSALYLCASSLLRTGGINEQYFGPGTRLTVT.

The rearrangement links TRBV28 to TRBJ1-4, with D unclear. The V end lost 1 base, the J end lost 0 bases, and 6 bases lay between the germline ends. This CDR3 spans 15 amino acids. CDR1 and CDR2 (germline): MDHEN, SYDVKM. The CDR3 region is CASSLSAPTNEKLFF. CDR3 nucleotides: TGTGCCAGCAGTTTATCGGCACCAACTAATGAAAAACTGTTTTTT.

This chain links TRBV15 with TRBJ2-5; D gene uncertain. The length of the CDR3 is 16 residues. Germline CDR1 LNHNV, CDR2 YYDKDF (reference sequence). V lost 0 bases, J lost 7 bases, and 18 bases lay in between. The CDR3: CATSRDVRNRWGTQYF. Written as DNA, the CDR3 is TGTGCCACCAGCAGAGATGTTCGCAATCGATGGGGGACCCAGTACTTC.

The chain is built from TRBV28 and TRBJ1-2; 7 bases align to TRBD1. With V trimmed by 5 bases and J by 3 bases, 3 bases remained unmatched. CDR1 MDHEN and CDR2 SYDVKM come from the germline V gene. The CDR3 consists of 13 residues. The DNA for the CDR3 is TGTGCCAGCAGTCGACAGGGTTACTATGGCTACACCTTC. It yields the protein CASSRQGYYGYTF.

The chain uses TRBV11-2 and TRBJ2-3; TRBD1 matches at 8 bases. CDR3 length: 15 residues. The trim removed 2 bases at V and 4 bases at J, leaving 5 bases unmatched. Germline V gene sequence: CDR1 SGHAT, CDR2 FQNNGV. CDR3 nucleotides: TGTGCCAGCAGCTTACTTGACAGGGGACCAGATACGCAGTATTTT. Translating it yields CASSLLDRGPDTQYF.

The rearrangement uses TRBV14 and TRBJ2-1, with 7 positions matching TRBD2. Germline V lookup: CDR1 SGHDN, CDR2 FVKESK. This CDR3 has 16 amino acids. Trimming took 0 bases from V and 2 from J; bases not matched to a gene: 4. The CDR3 DNA follows: TGTGCCAGCAGCCAAGATCGGCTAGCGGCCTACAATGAGCAGTTCTTC. This encodes CASSQDRLAAYNEQFF.

The chain has TRBV19 and TRBJ2-7, with D unclear. V lost 3 bases to trimming and J lost 3 bases, with 9 bases between them. Germline values: CDR1 LNHDA, CDR2 SQIVND (reference sequence). The CDR3 spans 13 residues. The CDR3 spells CASSIDGFYEQYF. The CDR3 DNA sequence: TGTGCCAGTAGTATTGACGGGTTCTACGAGCAGTACTTC.

This chain joins TRBV4-1 and TRBJ2-5; 16 bases map to TRBD2. Germline CDR1 reads MGHRA; CDR2 reads YSYEKL. The CDR3 runs to 17 residues. Trimming at V came to 4 bases and at J to 6 bases, leaving 8 bases not matched to a gene. CDR3 nucleotides: TGCGCCAGCAGCCGGGGACTAGCGGGAGGGCCGGAAAAGACCCAGTACTTC. This sequence encodes CASSRGLAGGPEKTQYF.

This sequence joins TRBV5-1 and TRBJ1-1, with unresolved D. Germline V gene lookup returns CDR1 SGHRS and CDR2 YFSETQ. There are 14 residues in the CDR3. The V end lost 0 bases, the J end lost 4 bases, and 10 bases lay between the germline ends. The CDR3: CASSLGHTRTEAFF. In DNA, the CDR3 is TGCGCCAGCAGCTTGGGTCATACCCGCACTGAAGCTTTCTTT.

In its sample, this clone was seen a few times. This chain joins TRBV7-3 and TRBJ2-1; D uncertain. The CDR3 is made up of 13 amino acids. V was shortened by 2 bases and J by 7 bases, with 9 bases between the two germline ends. From germline, CDR1 is SGHTA and CDR2 FQGTGA. CDR3 in DNA: TGTGCCAGCAGCTTATCCCTCGCTAATGAGCAGTTCTTC. Protein sequence: CASSLSLANEQFF.

The genes are TRBV6-5 and TRBJ2-7; D could derive from TRBD1 or TRBD2 (7 bases each). CDR1 MNHEY and CDR2 SVGAGI come from the germline V gene. The CDR3 totals 13 residues. V shed 10 bases and J shed 5 bases, with 18 bases lying between them. DNA of the CDR3: TGTGCCACCGCTCTCAGGGGGGGCCACGAGCAGTACTTC. The encoded protein is CATALRGGHEQYF.

A few counts support this clone. V and J are TRBV7-2 and TRBJ1-5, with D possibly being TRBD1 (5 bases). The V gene's germline CDR1 is SGHTA and CDR2 FQGNSA. Trimming shortened V by 4 bases and J by 2 bases, and 9 bases separated the two germline ends. The CDR3 contains 14 residues. CDR3 DNA: TGTGCCAGCAGCTCCGGGGCGGGCAATCAGCCCCAGCATTTT. Translating gives CASSSGAGNQPQHF.